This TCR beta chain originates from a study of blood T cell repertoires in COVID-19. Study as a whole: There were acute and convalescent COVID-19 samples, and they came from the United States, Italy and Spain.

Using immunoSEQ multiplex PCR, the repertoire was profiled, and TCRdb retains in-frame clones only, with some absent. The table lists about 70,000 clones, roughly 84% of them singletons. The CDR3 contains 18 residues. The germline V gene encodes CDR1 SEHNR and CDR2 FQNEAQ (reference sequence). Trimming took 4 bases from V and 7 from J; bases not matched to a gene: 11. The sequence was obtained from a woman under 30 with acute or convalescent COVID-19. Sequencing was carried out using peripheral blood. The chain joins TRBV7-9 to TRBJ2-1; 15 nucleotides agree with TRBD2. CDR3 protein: CASSSSPGTSGGMNEQFF. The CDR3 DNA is TGTGCCAGCAGCTCGAGTCCCGGGACTAGCGGGGGGATGAATGAGCAGTTCTTC.